This paragraph reports one T cell receptor (beta chain). A junction end diverges from the germline sequence, so it may reflect a read error. The TCRbeta library was prepared with unique molecular identifiers. A single record per CDR3 protein comes from TCRdb applying MiXCR to the PCR reads. Among some 200,000 distinct CDR3 sequences listed, around 6.8% were seen once. This sample stems from a study of T-cell reconstitution after alpha-beta-depleted transplantation in children. The length of the CDR3 is 16 residues. Germline CDR1 and CDR2: SGHRS and YFSETQ. The sequences come from PBMCs from the stem cell graft donor, collected from the stem cell graft. This receptor was identified in a human donor who donated a stem cell graft to a child with Wiskott-Aldrich syndrome. The gene calls are TRBV5-1 and TRBJ2-6; the D gene is possibly TRBD2 (6 bases). CDR3 residues: CASGFQSGTQANVLTF. The CDR3 DNA is TGCGCCAGCGGCTTTCAATCCGGGACTCAAGCCAACGTCCTGACTTTC. The full variable domain, rest sourced from reference TRBV5-1 and TRBJ2-6, is KAGVTQTPRYLIKTRGQQVTLSCSPISGHRSVSWYQQTPGQGLQFLFEYFSETQRNKGNFPGRFSGRQFSNSRSEMNVSTLELGDSALYLCASGFQSGTQANVLTFGAGSRLTVL.